The 7 T cell receptor beta chains in this list originate from one sample, sequenced in a study of blood T cells in healthy people across ages. Through a sample-barcoded 5' primer and a J-beta primer mix, a second PCR was run for roughly 6 to 12 cycles. TCRdb reanalysed the 5' RACE reads using MiXCR and keeps one entry per CDR3 protein. This table has fewer than 750,000 distinct CDR3 sequences, roughly 48% appearing once. Source material: blood. All receptors derive from a man older than 75 in good health.

This chain connects TRBV29-1 to TRBJ2-3, with TRBD2 as a possible D gene (7 bases). This CDR3 is built from 13 residues. Trimming removed 7 bases from V and 1 base from J, with 12 bases in between. Looked up from germline, CDR1 is SQVTM and CDR2 is ANQGSEA. CDR3 protein: CSGGGGRTDTQYF. Here the CDR3 DNA reads TGCAGCGGAGGGGGGGGACGCACAGATACGCAGTATTTT.

The chain links TRBV2 to TRBJ2-3, with TRBD2 identical over 7 bases. There are 14 residues in the CDR3. Germline V gives CDR1 SNHLY, CDR2 FYNNEI. The J segment lost 0 bases and the V segment lost 9 bases, leaving 6 bases of the junction unmatched. The CDR3 nucleotides read TGTGCCAGTGCTAGCGGACGTAGCACAGATACGCAGTATTTT. Translating gives CASASGRSTDTQYF.

This clonotype was recorded at least ten times. The rearrangement uses TRBV6-5 and TRBJ1-1, with 8 bases fitting TRBD1. The CDR3 totals 16 residues. Trimming removed 2 bases from V and 0 bases from J; junction bases left unmatched: 5. Germline V gives CDR1 MNHEY, CDR2 SVGAGI. Written as DNA, the CDR3 is TGTGCCAGCAGTTACAGGACAGGGAAGATGAACACTGAAGCTTTCTTT. Translated: CASSYRTGKMNTEAFF.

V gene TRBV9 combines with J gene TRBJ1-2; D remains ambiguous. Trimming removed 0 bases from V and 10 bases from J, with 22 bases in between. In germline, CDR1 is SGDLS, CDR2 YYNGEE. CDR3 length: 16 residues. CDR3 DNA sequence: TGTGCCAGCAGCGTAGCCGGTGGCCCTCAATCTTCTGTCTACACCTTC. Its protein is CASSVAGGPQSSVYTF.

This chain joins TRBV7-2 and TRBJ2-2; no firm D call. This CDR3 region has 13 residues. Trimming stripped 5 bases from V and 7 bases from J, with 11 bases between. CDR1 SGHTA and CDR2 FQGNSA come from the germline V gene. The CDR3 bases are TGTGCCAGCAGCGCTGGCTCGTACGGGGAGCTGTTTTTT. Protein: CASSAGSYGELFF.

For this clonotype: This may be a read error: a much more frequent sequence differs by one nucleotide. The chain has TRBV6-6 and TRBJ2-6; 7 bases are a match to TRBD1. This CDR3 has 17 residues. CDR1 is MNHNY, CDR2 SVGAGI, per germline (reference sequence). The CDR3 DNA reads as TGTACCAGCAGTTACAGGGGTCAGCGCTCTGGGGCCAACGTCCTGACTTTC. Its protein is CTSSYRGQRSGANVLTF.

J is TRBJ1-1 and V is TRBV7-3, with D perhaps TRBD1 (5 bases). V was trimmed by 3 bases and J by 1 base, leaving 9 bases between them. Germline V gene sequence: CDR1 SGHTA, CDR2 FQGTGA. CDR3 length: 14 residues. CDR3 region: CASSFGAENTEAFF. The CDR3 DNA follows: TGTGCCAGCAGCTTCGGGGCAGAGAACACTGAAGCTTTCTTT.